What follows are 30 T cell receptor beta chains derived from one specimen sequenced in a study of T cells in women clearing cervical HPV infection. Profiling relied on immunoSEQ multiplex PCR, and the TCRdb table lists in-frame clones only, not all of them. The ten most abundant clones cover less than 7.5% of a sample with approximately 34,000 clones. Source material: blood buffy coat. The receptors originated from a woman aged 18 to 69 with a cervical HPV16 infection that either progressed to CIN3+ or cleared (not recorded which).

With regard to this clone: Read coverage stops 3 residues before the CDR3 terminus; the germline J gene supplies the remainder. The chain employs TRBV15 and TRBJ2-2; D gene uncertain. Germline CDR1 is LNHNV and CDR2 is YYDKDF (reference sequence). The ends were cut back, 4 bases at V and 4 bases at J, with 7 bases in the middle. CDR3 length equals 13 residues. The part of the CDR3 DNA that was read is TGTGCCACCAGCAAAGGGTTCACCGGGGAG. It specifies CATSKGFTGE. The CDR3 in full is CATSKGFTGELFF.

This clone is called medium-sized (0.01 to 0.1%) based on its frequency. Read data end 3 residues before the CDR3 end; the end is taken from the germline J gene. The V and J genes are TRBV7-9 and TRBJ2-1; tentative D call: TRBD1 (5 bases). Germline-derived CDR1 and CDR2 are SEHNR and FQNEAQ (reference sequence). This CDR3 is 15 amino acids long. The V and J ends lost 5 bases and 3 bases respectively, with 14 bases between them. The DNA read from the CDR3 is TGTGCCAGCAGCGGACAACTAATTCTCTACAATGAG. This translates into CASSGQLILYNE. The full CDR3 is CASSGQLILYNEQFF. The variable domain in full, with the rest retrieved from reference TRBV7-9 and TRBJ2-1, is DTGVSQNPRHKITKRGQNVTFRCDPISEHNRLYWYRQTLGQGPEFLTYFQNEAQLEKSRLLSDRFSAERPKGSFSTLEIQRTEQGDSAMYLCASSGQLILYNEQFFGPGTRLTVL.

Worth noting for this clone: The DNA ends 3 residues before the CDR3 does, and the rest of the CDR3 is filled in from the germline J gene. The chain joins TRBV9 to TRBJ2-3; TRBD2 aligns across 10 bases. CDR1 SGDLS and CDR2 YYNGEE come from the germline V gene. Unmatched junction bases numbered 3, after V lost 1 base and J lost 4 bases. The CDR3 sequence is 15 residues long. CDR3 amino acids: CASSVSGGASDTQYF. The CDR3 DNA, read in part, is TGTGCCAGCAGCGTAAGCGGGGGGGCCTCAGATACG.

A note on this clone: The read gets to within 3 residues of the CDR3 end, and the germline J gene fills in the rest. This chain connects TRBV6-4 to TRBJ2-3, with D uncertain. Trimming pared 4 bases from V and 1 base from J, leaving 9 bases between. The CDR3 is made up of 14 amino acids. Germline lookup yields CDR1 MRHNA and CDR2 SNTAGT. The covered CDR3 bases are TGTGCCAGCAGTGCTGTTCTAGGCACAGATACG. This codes for CASSAVLGTDT. The full-length CDR3 reads as CASSAVLGTDTQYF.

About this clone: The CDR3 end falls 3 residues outside the read, so it is completed with the germline J gene. V is TRBV2 and J is TRBJ2-3, with 11 positions matching TRBD2. CDR3 length: 15 amino acids. The germline gives CDR1 SNHLY, CDR2 FYNNEI. V was clipped by 6 bases and J by 1 base; unmatched bases: 3. The DNA read from the CDR3 is TGTGCCAGCAGGGTGGGACTAGCGGGCACAGATACG. Its translation is CASRVGLAGTDT. The whole CDR3 reads CASRVGLAGTDTQYF.

Details on this clone: The CDR3 is cut off 3 residues early in the read; its end comes from the germline J gene. This chain connects TRBV11-2 to TRBJ2-3; perhaps TRBD2 as D (5 bases). The germline CDR1 and CDR2 sequences are SGHAT and FQNNGV. This CDR3 region has 12 residues. The germline V and J ends were trimmed by 3 bases and 6 bases, with 7 bases remaining between them. The CDR3: CASSFRGDTQYF. The DNA read from the CDR3 is TGTGCCAGCAGCTTCCGAGGGGATACG.

CDR3: CASNKGASGYEQYF. Incomplete CDR3 DNA: TGTGCCAGCAATAAGGGGGCATCTGGCTACGAG. This sequence joins TRBV2 and TRBJ2-7, with 7 bases aligning to TRBD1. Coverage ceases 3 residues before the CDR3 finishes, and the germline J gene fills in the end. The V gene end was trimmed by 7 bases and the J gene end by 3 bases; junction bases not matched to a gene: 9. CDR3 length equals 14 residues. Germline V gene data show CDR1 as SNHLY and CDR2 as FYNNEI.

Remarks on this clone: The read is 3 residues too short to cover the CDR3 end, so that end is filled in from the germline J gene. This chain uses TRBV10-3 with TRBJ2-3, with a tentative D call TRBD1 (7 bases). Trimming removed 0 bases at V and 6 bases at J, with 19 bases between. Germline V lookup: CDR1 ENHRY, CDR2 SYGVKD. This CDR3 is 17 amino acids long. The CDR3 here is CAISESTSQGGSDTQYF. The DNA read from the CDR3 is TGTGCCATCAGTGAGTCGACGTCCCAGGGGGGTAGCGATACG.

By frequency, this clone is medium-sized. The CDR3 end is not reached by the read, which stops 3 residues before it; the germline J gene fills it in. The chain links TRBV7-9 to TRBJ1-2; TRBD1 agrees at 10 bases. Germline V gene sequence: CDR1 SEHNR, CDR2 FQNEAQ (reference sequence). Germline trimming cut 1 base from V and 5 bases from J; bases unmatched to any gene: 4. The CDR3 has 15 amino acids. The DNA read from the CDR3 is TGTGCCAGCAGCTTAGGACAGGGGGCGCAATATGGC. The encoded protein is CASSLGQGAQYG. The full CDR3 is CASSLGQGAQYGYTF.

The CDR3 sequence is CASSLATAYEQYF. The CDR3 bases that were read are TGCGCCAGCAGCTTGGCCACAGCCTACGAG. The chain carries TRBV5-1 and TRBJ2-7; D gene uncertain. Read coverage stops 3 residues before the CDR3 terminus; the germline J gene supplies the remainder. The CDR3 runs 13 residues. In germline, CDR1 is SGHRS, CDR2 YFSETQ. V lost 0 bases and J lost 2, with 6 bases in between. Filled out from reference TRBV5-1 and TRBJ2-7, the complete variable domain reads KAGVTQTPRYLIKTRGQQVTLSCSPISGHRSVSWYQQTPGQGLQFLFEYFSETQRNKGNFPGRFSGRQFSNSRSEMNVSTLELGDSALYLCASSLATAYEQYFGPGTRLTVT.

The CDR3 loop reads CSASQGAGANVLTF. The CDR3 bases that were read are TGCAGTGCTTCACAGGGGGCCGGGGCCAACGTC. The chain links TRBV20-1 to TRBJ2-6, with TRBD1 matching over 9 bases. Read coverage stops 3 residues before the CDR3 terminus; the germline J gene supplies the remainder. V gave up 5 bases and J gave up 4 bases; unmatched junction bases: 3. The CDR3 is made up of 14 amino acids. The germline CDR1 and CDR2 sequences are DFQATT and SNEGSKA (reference sequence).

A remark on this clone: The same CDR3 is also encoded by other DNA sequences in this sample. CDR3: CASSAPGQGANGYTF. The CDR3 bases that were read are TGTGCCAGCAGTGCCCCGGGACAGGGGGCAAATGGC. The chain couples TRBV2 to TRBJ1-2, with 12 positions matching TRBD1. The CDR3 goes on 3 residues after the read ends, and that part is filled in from the germline J gene. The germline gives CDR1 SNHLY, CDR2 FYNNEI. With 4 bases clipped from V and 6 bases from J, the junction kept 6 bases outside the gene matches. The CDR3 loop spans 15 amino acids. The full variable domain, in which reference TRBV2 and TRBJ1-2 provide the parts outside the CDR3, is EPEVTQTPSHQVTQMGQEVILRCVPISNHLYFYWYRQILGQKVEFLVSFYNNEISEKSEIFDDQFSVERPDGSNFTLKIRSTKLEDSAMYFCASSAPGQGANGYTFGSGTRLTVV.

Comment on this clone: The read ends 3 residues early relative to the CDR3; the germline J gene fills the gap. V is TRBV30 and J is TRBJ2-3; D is undetermined. The CDR3 covers 14 residues. Germline values: CDR1 GTSNPN, CDR2 SVGIG (reference sequence). The CDR3 spells CAWSVKGLSQPQYF. The sequenced part of the CDR3 DNA is TGTGCCTGGAGTGTAAAAGGGTTGAGTCAGCCG. The variable domain in full, completed from reference TRBV30 and TRBJ2-3, reads SQTIHQWPATLVQPVGSPLSLECTVEGTSNPNLYWYRQAAGRGLQLLFYSVGIGQISSEVPQNLSASRPQDRQFILSSKKLLLSDSGFYLCAWSVKGLSQPQYFGPGTRLTVL.

Details on this clone: The read terminates 3 residues before the CDR3 end, so the remaining end is supplied by the germline J gene. The genes are TRBV2 and TRBJ1-2, with 8 bases that match TRBD1. Germline V lookup: CDR1 SNHLY, CDR2 FYNNEI. V gave up 4 bases and J gave up 2 bases; unmatched junction bases: 0. The CDR3 loop spans 13 amino acids. CDR3 residues: CASSGQGNYGYTF. CDR3 DNA, as far as it was read: TGTGCCAGCAGTGGACAGGGGAACTATGGC.

Note on this clone: The read is 3 residues too short to cover the CDR3 end, so that end is filled in from the germline J gene. The chain couples TRBV2 to TRBJ1-2, with 10 positions matching TRBD1. Germline V gives CDR1 SNHLY, CDR2 FYNNEI. The CDR3 spans 13 residues. This CDR3 is CASRTGGTDTYTF. CDR3 DNA (partial): TGTGCCAGCAGGACAGGGGGCACAGATACC.

As to this clone: Read data end 3 residues before the CDR3 end; the end is taken from the germline J gene. V gene TRBV19 combines with J gene TRBJ1-1; the D is unclear. CDR1 and CDR2 (germline): LNHDA, SQIVND (reference sequence). The CDR3 contains 14 residues. Trimming stripped 1 base from V and 4 bases from J, with 10 bases between. The part of the CDR3 DNA that was read is TGTGCCAGTAGTATAGGGCAGGCAGGCACTGAA. It yields the protein CASSIGQAGTE. The entire CDR3 protein reads CASSIGQAGTEAFF.

With respect to this clone: The CDR3 end falls 3 residues outside the read, so it is completed with the germline J gene. The V and J genes are TRBV11-2 and TRBJ2-1, with D perhaps matching TRBD1 (5 bases). V was shortened by 3 bases and J by 7 bases, with 10 bases between the two germline ends. The CDR3 is 13 residues long. CDR1 and CDR2 from the germline V gene are SGHAT and FQNNGV. The CDR3 DNA, read in part, is TGTGCCAGCAGCTTTCAACAGGTTAATGAG. Translating it yields CASSFQQVNE. The CDR3 as a whole reads CASSFQQVNEQFF.

With respect to this clone: Read sequence stops 3 residues before the CDR3 end, and the germline J gene provides the missing end. The chain links TRBV6-2 or TRBV6-3 to TRBJ1-1, with a weak D call TRBD1 (6 bases). V was cut by 6 bases and J by 5 bases, with 16 bases left in between. From germline, CDR1 is MNHEY and CDR2 SVGEGT. There are 14 residues in the CDR3. CDR3: CASSYTGPGTEAFF. The DNA read from the CDR3 is TGTGCCAGCAGCTATACAGGGCCGGGGACTGAA.

Notes on this clone: The read halts 3 residues ahead of the CDR3 end, with the missing end drawn from the germline J gene. The chain couples TRBV30 to TRBJ2-2; D gene unclear. The CDR3 runs 11 residues. Germline-derived CDR1 and CDR2 are GTSNPN and SVGIG (reference sequence). The sequenced CDR3 bases are TGTGCCTGCCATGCAAAGGCCAAG. Protein product: CACHAKAK. The complete CDR3 protein is CACHAKAKLFF.

In regard to this clone: Coverage ceases 3 residues before the CDR3 finishes, and the germline J gene fills in the end. The genes are TRBV5-4 and TRBJ1-1; D gene ambiguous. This CDR3 is 13 amino acids long. Trimming removed 0 bases from V and 1 base from J, with 4 bases in between. CDR1 is SGHNT and CDR2 is YYREEE in the germline V gene (reference sequence). This chain's CDR3 is CASSLEANTEAFF. The CDR3 bases that were read are TGTGCCAGCAGCTTGGAAGCGAACACTGAA. Combining the CDR3 with reference TRBV5-4 and TRBJ1-1 gives the whole variable domain ETGVTQSPTHLIKTRGQQVTLRCSSQSGHNTVSWYQQALGQGPQFIFQYYREEENGRGNFPPRFSGLQFPNYSSELNVNALELDDSALYLCASSLEANTEAFFGQGTRLTVV.

Points on this clone: The read stops 3 residues short of the end of the CDR3; the missing end is completed from the germline J gene. J is TRBJ2-2 and V is TRBV19, with D perhaps assigned TRBD1 or TRBD2 (7 bases each). Germline V CDR1 and CDR2: LNHDA, SQIVND (reference sequence). The CDR3 runs to 15 residues. The CDR3 is CASSYDREGSEKLFF. The CDR3 DNA, read in part, is TGTGCCAGTAGCTACGACAGGGAGGGGAGTGAAAAG.

Note on this clone: The missing CDR3 end, 3 residues past where the read stops, is filled in from the germline J gene. The chain uses TRBV7-9 and TRBJ2-7; 7 nucleotides agree with TRBD1. The CDR3 extends over 13 amino acids. The junction had 4 bases not matched to a gene; V was cut back by 5 bases and J by 3 bases. Germline V CDR1 and CDR2: SEHNR, FQNEAQ (reference sequence). The sequenced part of the CDR3 DNA is TGTGCCAGCAGCAGGGACAGCCACTACGAG. Translation gives CASSRDSHYE. The CDR3 in full is CASSRDSHYEQYF.

A note on this clone: The read ends 3 residues early relative to the CDR3; the germline J gene fills the gap. The chain couples TRBV12-3 or TRBV12-4 to TRBJ2-3, with 13 bases matching TRBD2. With V trimmed by 3 bases and J by 0 bases, 9 bases remained unmatched. CDR3 length: 19 residues. CDR3 region: CASSFGLAGESDSTDTQYF. Partial CDR3 DNA: TGTGCCAGCAGTTTCGGACTAGCGGGGGAGTCCGATAGCACAGATACG.

Worth noting for this clone: The CDR3 end lies 3 residues beyond the end of the read and is filled in from the germline J gene. The genes are TRBV20-1 and TRBJ2-2; 7 nucleotides align to TRBD1. V was clipped by 6 bases and J by 1 base; unmatched bases: 2. CDR1 and CDR2 (germline): DFQATT, SNEGSKA (reference sequence). This CDR3 comprises 13 residues. CDR3 DNA (partial): TGCAGTGCGTACAGGGGGAACACCGGGGAG. Residues: CSAYRGNTGE. In full, the CDR3 reads CSAYRGNTGELFF.

To note about this clone: Coverage ceases 3 residues before the CDR3 finishes, and the germline J gene fills in the end. The chain is built from TRBV5-4 and TRBJ2-3; 8 bases fit TRBD2. The germline gives CDR1 SGHNT, CDR2 YYREEE (reference sequence). The CDR3 has 15 residues. Losses at the gene ends were 4 bases for V and 1 base for J; bases not matched to a gene: 5. The CDR3 here is CASSLLTSGTDTQYF. Partial CDR3 DNA: TGTGCCAGCAGCCTTTTGACTAGCGGCACAGATACG.

Regarding this clone: The CDR3 extends 3 residues past the end of the read, so its final part is completed from the germline J gene. The rearrangement joins TRBV10-3 to TRBJ1-2, with 10 bases aligning to TRBD1. CDR1 is ENHRY and CDR2 is SYGVKD in the germline V gene. V was pared by 6 bases and J by 3 bases, with 4 bases of the junction left unmatched. The CDR3 consists of 14 residues. This CDR3 reads CAIRAGTGDYGYTF. CDR3 DNA (partial): TGTGCCATCAGAGCCGGGACAGGGGACTATGGC.

On this clone: The read ends 3 residues early relative to the CDR3; the germline J gene fills the gap. The genes are TRBV19 and TRBJ1-1; D may be TRBD1 (5 bases). CDR3 length equals 16 residues. In germline, CDR1 is LNHDA, CDR2 SQIVND (reference sequence). The ends were cut back, 1 base at V and 2 bases at J, with 14 bases in the middle. The CDR3 bases that were read are TGTGCCAGTAGTATAGGGGGGGGGTTGGCTAACACTGAA. It yields the protein CASSIGGGLANTE. The CDR3, in full, reads CASSIGGGLANTEAFF.

A note on this clone: The read is 3 residues too short to cover the CDR3 end, so that end is filled in from the germline J gene. This sequence joins TRBV20-1 and TRBJ2-1, with D possibly matching TRBD2 (7 bases). Germline V gene lookup returns CDR1 DFQATT and CDR2 SNEGSKA (reference sequence). V was trimmed by 5 bases and J by 8 bases, leaving 19 bases between them. The CDR3 is 14 amino acids. This CDR3 reads CSAPHRGEGDEQFF. The CDR3 DNA, read in part, is TGCAGTGCTCCCCATCGGGGGGAGGGGGATGAG.

CDR3 DNA (partial): TGTGCCAGCAGCTTAGCGCGGGGGAGGGGAAACACCGGGGAG. Residues: CASSLARGRGNTGE. In full, the CDR3 reads CASSLARGRGNTGELFF. The chain has TRBV7-7 and TRBJ2-2, with 7 bases identical to TRBD2. The CDR3 end falls 3 residues outside the read, so it is completed with the germline J gene. Germline CDR1 reads SSHAT; CDR2 reads FNYEAQ (reference sequence). There are 17 residues in the CDR3. V dropped 0 bases and J dropped 2; count of bases not matched to a gene: 6.

As concerns this clone: Read data end 3 residues before the CDR3 end; the end is taken from the germline J gene. The V and J genes are TRBV7-8 and TRBJ2-1; TRBD1 matches at 7 bases. Losses at the gene ends were 7 bases for V and 8 bases for J; bases not matched to a gene: 11. The CDR3 length is 14 residues. Per germline, CDR1 SGHVS and CDR2 FQNEAQ. CDR3 loop: CASKSRGPLDEQFF. CDR3 DNA (partial): TGTGCCAGCAAGAGTAGGGGGCCGTTGGATGAG.